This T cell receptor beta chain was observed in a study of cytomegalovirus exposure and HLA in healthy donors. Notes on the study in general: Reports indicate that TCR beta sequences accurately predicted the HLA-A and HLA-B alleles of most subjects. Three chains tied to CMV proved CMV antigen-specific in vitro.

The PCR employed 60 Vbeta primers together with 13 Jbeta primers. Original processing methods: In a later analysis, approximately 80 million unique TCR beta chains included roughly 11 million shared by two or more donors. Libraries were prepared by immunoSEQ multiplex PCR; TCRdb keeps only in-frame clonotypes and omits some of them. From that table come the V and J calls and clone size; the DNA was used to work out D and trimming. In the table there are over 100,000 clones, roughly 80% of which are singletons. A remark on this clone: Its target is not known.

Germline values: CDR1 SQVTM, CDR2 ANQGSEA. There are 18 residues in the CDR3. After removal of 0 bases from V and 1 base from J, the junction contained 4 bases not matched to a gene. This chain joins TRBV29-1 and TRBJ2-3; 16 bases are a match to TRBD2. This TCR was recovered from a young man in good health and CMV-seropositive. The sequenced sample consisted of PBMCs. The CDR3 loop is CSVEDRGTSGGGTDTQYF. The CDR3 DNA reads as TGCAGCGTTGAAGACCGAGGGACTAGCGGGGGGGGCACAGATACGCAGTATTTT.